The entry below gives a single T cell receptor beta chain sequence along with its context. CDR3 length equals 13 residues. Looked up from germline, CDR1 is LNHDA and CDR2 is SQIVND (reference sequence). J gave up 3 bases and V 8 bases, and 6 bases lay outside the gene matches. This sample was included in a study of T cells after yellow fever vaccination. TCRdb fed the 5' RACE reads into MiXCR, producing one record per CDR3 protein. The sample contains under 400,000 distinct CDR3 sequences, 11% of which appear only once. This clonotype was obtained from a man younger than 35 who received the YFV17D yellow fever vaccine. The chain joins TRBV19 to TRBJ2-7; 8 bases line up with TRBD2. Sequenced here: PBMCs, sampled on the day of the first yellow fever vaccination. The DNA of the CDR3 is TGTGCCAGTTCTTTGACTAGCGACTACGAGCAGTACTTC. Encoded protein: CASSLTSDYEQYF. The full variable domain, rest sourced from reference TRBV19 and TRBJ2-7, is DGGITQSPKYLFRKEGQNVTLSCEQNLNHDAMYWYRQDPGQGLRLIYYSQIVNDFQKGDIAEGYSVSREKKESFPLTVTSAQKNPTAFYLCASSLTSDYEQYFGPGTRLTVT.